Below, 3 T cell receptor beta chains from the same sample are listed, as sequenced in a study of T cell repertoires in cytomegalovirus infection. Their target antigens are unknown. One entry per CDR3 protein, called by TCRdb with MiXCR from the reads. The data contain 400,000 to 600,000 distinct CDR3 sequences, roughly 42% of them seen just once; the ten biggest clones take up 43%. The source was cultured PBMCs, collected from culture after CMV antigen stimulation. The source is a human donor in good health (CMV status not recorded). Some clones in this sample may be carry-over from other donors' samples.

The chain carries TRBV27 and TRBJ2-7, with D possibly being TRBD1 (6 bases). Germline V gene data show CDR1 as MNHEY and CDR2 as SMNVEV (reference sequence). CDR3 length: 15 amino acids. The V and J ends lost 4 bases and 4 bases respectively, with 17 bases between them. The CDR3 spells CASSSAGTRRYEQYF. Written as DNA, the CDR3 is TGTGCCAGCAGTTCAGCCGGGACACGTAGGTACGAGCAGTACTTC.

This clonotype was seen a handful of times. The chain uses TRBV20-1 and TRBJ2-7; a weak D match, TRBD1 (5 bases). This CDR3 has 11 amino acids. Trimming took off 0 bases at V and 5 bases at J, with 5 bases between the two ends. CDR1 and CDR2 (germline): DFQATT, SNEGSKA (reference sequence). The CDR3 loop reads CSAREGDEQYF. CDR3 in DNA: TGCAGTGCTAGAGAAGGGGACGAGCAGTACTTC.

The chain uses TRBV15 and TRBJ2-3, with D maybe TRBD2 (5 bases). Trimming took off 1 base at V and 0 bases at J, with 11 bases between the two ends. CDR1 LNHNV and CDR2 YYDKDF come from the germline V gene (reference sequence). CDR3 length: 16 residues. For the CDR3, the DNA is TGTGCCACCAGCAGAGGGGAGACTGCTAGCACAGATACGCAGTATTTT. Its protein product is CATSRGETASTDTQYF.